This T cell receptor (beta chain) was obtained from a study of CD8+ T cells in alopecia areata. In each case, RNA was isolated and then reverse transcribed into cDNA as the sequencing template. This table comes from immunoSEQ multiplex PCR, and its TCRdb copy is limited to in-frame clones, with some not included. This repertoire shows 200,000 to 250,000 clones, less than 50% found once; its top ten account for 2% to 3%. The table lists this clone with a few counts. Antigen: not known. Whole-study findings and limits: Patients shared TCRs less clearly than mice did, possibly for HLA-related reasons. Administration of tofacitinib significantly diminished scalp clonality and expanded CD8+ clones within the top 100.

Treatment of the sample: oral pan-JAK inhibitor, 5-10 mg twice daily. This clonotype was obtained from a human donor with alopecia areata. The sequenced sample was CD4+ T cells sorted from blood, obtained at roughly week 36, from a patient treated with tofacitinib.

The CDR3 DNA reads as TGTGCCACCAGTCAGCAGGGGACGCAGTATTTT. It encodes CATSQQGTQYF. The chain has TRBV15 and TRBJ2-3; D may be TRBD1 (6 bases). Per germline, CDR1 LNHNV and CDR2 YYDKDF (reference sequence). This CDR3 spans 11 amino acids. Trimming removed 6 bases at V and 9 bases at J, with 10 bases between.